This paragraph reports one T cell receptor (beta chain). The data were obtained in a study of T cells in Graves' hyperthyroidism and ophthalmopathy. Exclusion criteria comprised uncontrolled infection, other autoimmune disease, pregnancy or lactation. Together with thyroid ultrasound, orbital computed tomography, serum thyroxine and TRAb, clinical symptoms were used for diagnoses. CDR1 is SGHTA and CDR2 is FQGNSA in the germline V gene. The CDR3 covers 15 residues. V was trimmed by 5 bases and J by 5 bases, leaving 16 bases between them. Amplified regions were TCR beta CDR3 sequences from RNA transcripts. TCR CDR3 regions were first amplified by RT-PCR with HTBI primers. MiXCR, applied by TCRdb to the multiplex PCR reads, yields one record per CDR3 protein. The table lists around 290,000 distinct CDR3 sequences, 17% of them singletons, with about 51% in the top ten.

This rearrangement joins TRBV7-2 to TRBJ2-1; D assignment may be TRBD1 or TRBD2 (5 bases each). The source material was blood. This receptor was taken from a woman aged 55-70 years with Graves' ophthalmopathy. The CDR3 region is CASSPPGRGHNEQFF. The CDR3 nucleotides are TGTGCCAGCAGCCCGCCGGGACGGGGACACAATGAGCAGTTCTTC.